This is a list of T cell receptor beta chains from one sample in a study of shared clonotypes between healthy human individuals. Sequencing used immunoSEQ multiplex PCR; TCRdb keeps in-frame clones, though not all of them. Altogether a few million clones are present, approximately 94% being singletons, with the ten largest covering roughly 0.13%. The sequencing input was naive CD4+ T cells sorted from blood. These receptors originate from a man younger than 35 in good health. Both conserved end residues are trimmed from each CDR3. Expanded clones get a size class; other rows say once, few or many, or leave the size out.

j_call v_call clone_size cdr3_aa
TRBJ2-7 TRBV28 - ASEEGPSYEQY
TRBJ1-6 TRBV7-9 - ASTGRNNSPLH
TRBJ1-1 TRBV4-3 - ASSQDRGRTEAF
TRBJ1-4 TRBV9 - ASSVGYNEKLF
TRBJ1-2 TRBV6-1 - ASSAGLSYGYT
TRBJ2-7 TRBV2 - AGGNLTYEQY
TRBJ1-3 TRBV7-2 - ASSPVNSGNTIY
TRBJ2-7 TRBV4-3 - ASSHMTSGARTYEQY
TRBJ2-6 TRBV25-1 - ASSGGSNSGANVLT
TRBJ2-1 TRBV4-3 - ASSQVGRQYEQF
TRBJ1-5 TRBV5-8 - ASSLGANQPQH
TRBJ2-7 TRBV7-2 - ASSQNLGKSYEQY
TRBJ2-2 TRBV6-1 - ASTGRQGGPGELF
TRBJ2-7 TRBV13 - ASSLGVGADHEQY
TRBJ1-3 TRBV30 - AWSVQSRGYSGNTIY
TRBJ2-1 TRBV11-1 - ASSLIKAGRGDEQF
TRBJ1-6 TRBV6-1 - ASSVGLQGDSPLH
TRBJ1-2 TRBV7-2 - ASSRRLSSGGAGYGYT
TRBJ2-1 TRBV28 - ASRAGSSYNEQF
TRBJ2-2 TRBV2 - ASSYRNTGELF
TRBJ2-3 TRBV9 - ASSEGGITDTQY
TRBJ2-7 TRBV18 - ASSPTGENYEQY
TRBJ2-2 TRBV7-2 few ASSLGWNTGELF
TRBJ2-1 TRBV5-1 - ASSLEAPGQF
TRBJ2-1 TRBV2 - ASSGGTGLYNEQF
TRBJ2-7 TRBV5-1 - ASSLSGQVHYEQY
TRBJ1-4 TRBV29-1 - SVQEGQGLF
TRBJ1-6 TRBV6-1 - ASSEAARSSYNSPLH
TRBJ2-5 TRBV6-5 - ASSYSSGKPPETQY